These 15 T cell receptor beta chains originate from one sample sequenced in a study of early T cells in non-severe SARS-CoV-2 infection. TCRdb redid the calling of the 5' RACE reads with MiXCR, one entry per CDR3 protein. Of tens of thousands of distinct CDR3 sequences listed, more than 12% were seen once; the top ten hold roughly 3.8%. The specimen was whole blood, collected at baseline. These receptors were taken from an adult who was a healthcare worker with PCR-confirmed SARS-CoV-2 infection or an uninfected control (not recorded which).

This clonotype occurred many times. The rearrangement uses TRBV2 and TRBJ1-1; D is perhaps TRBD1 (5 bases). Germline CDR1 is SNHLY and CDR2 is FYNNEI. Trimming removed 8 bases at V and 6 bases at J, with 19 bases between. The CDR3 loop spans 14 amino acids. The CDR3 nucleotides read TGTGCCAGCCTAAGCAGGGAGTCGGACCCTGAAGCTTTCTTT. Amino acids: CASLSRESDPEAFF.

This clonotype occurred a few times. This CDR3 is CASSLDRATEAFF. Written as DNA, the CDR3 is TGTGCCAGCAGCTTGGACAGGGCAACTGAAGCTTTCTTT. The chain uses TRBV5-4 and TRBJ1-1; D possibly corresponds to TRBD1 (6 bases). The CDR3 runs to 13 residues. V lost 0 bases and J lost 5, with 8 bases in between. Germline values: CDR1 SGHNT, CDR2 YYREEE (reference sequence).

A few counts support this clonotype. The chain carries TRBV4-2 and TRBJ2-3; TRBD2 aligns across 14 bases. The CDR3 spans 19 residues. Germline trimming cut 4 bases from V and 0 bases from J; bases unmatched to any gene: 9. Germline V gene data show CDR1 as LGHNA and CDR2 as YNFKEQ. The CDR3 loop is CASSRTGTSGSTSTDTQYF. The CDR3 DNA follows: TGTGCCAGCAGCCGGACCGGGACTAGCGGGAGTACTAGCACAGATACGCAGTATTTT.

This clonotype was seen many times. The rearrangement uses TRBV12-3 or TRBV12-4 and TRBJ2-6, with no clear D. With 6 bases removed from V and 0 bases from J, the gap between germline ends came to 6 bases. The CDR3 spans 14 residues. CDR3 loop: CASRGNSGANVLTF. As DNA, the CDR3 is TGTGCCAGCAGGGGAAACTCTGGGGCCAACGTCCTGACTTTC.

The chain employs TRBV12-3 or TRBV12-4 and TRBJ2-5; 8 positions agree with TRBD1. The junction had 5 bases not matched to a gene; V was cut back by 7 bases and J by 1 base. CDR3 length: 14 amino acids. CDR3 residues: CASNFDRGQETQYF. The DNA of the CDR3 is TGTGCCAGCAATTTTGACAGGGGCCAAGAGACCCAGTACTTC.

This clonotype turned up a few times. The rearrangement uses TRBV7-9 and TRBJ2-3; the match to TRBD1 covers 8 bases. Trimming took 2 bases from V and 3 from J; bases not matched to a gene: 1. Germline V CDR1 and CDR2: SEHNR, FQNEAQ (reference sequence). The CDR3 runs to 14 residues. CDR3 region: CASSLWTGTDTQYF. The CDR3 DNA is TGTGCCAGCAGCTTATGGACAGGGACAGATACGCAGTATTTT.

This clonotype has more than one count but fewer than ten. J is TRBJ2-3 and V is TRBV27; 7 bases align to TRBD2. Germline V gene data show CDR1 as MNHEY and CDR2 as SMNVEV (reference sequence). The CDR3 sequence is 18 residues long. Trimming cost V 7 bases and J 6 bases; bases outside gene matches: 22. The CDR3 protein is CASTLTALRAGIHDTQYF. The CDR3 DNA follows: TGTGCCAGCACCTTGACTGCCCTTAGAGCGGGGATACATGATACGCAGTATTTT.

The chain's CDR3 is CASSFPGTAAGTQYF. CDR3 in DNA: TGTGCCAGCAGCTTCCCAGGGACAGCCGCTGGGACCCAGTACTTC. The chain carries TRBV11-2 and TRBJ2-5; 7 bases map to TRBD1. Germline-derived CDR1 and CDR2 are SGHAT and FQNNGV. Unmatched junction bases numbered 11, after V lost 3 bases and J lost 7 bases. The CDR3 loop spans 15 amino acids.

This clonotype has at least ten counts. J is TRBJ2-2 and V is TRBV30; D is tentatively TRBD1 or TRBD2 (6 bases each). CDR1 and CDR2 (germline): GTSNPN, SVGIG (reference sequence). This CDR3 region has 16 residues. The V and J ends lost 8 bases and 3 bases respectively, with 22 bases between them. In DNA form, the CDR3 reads TGTGCCGCCCGTCGGGGGCATTATTCGGACACCGGGGAGCTGTTTTTT. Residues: CAARRGHYSDTGELFF.

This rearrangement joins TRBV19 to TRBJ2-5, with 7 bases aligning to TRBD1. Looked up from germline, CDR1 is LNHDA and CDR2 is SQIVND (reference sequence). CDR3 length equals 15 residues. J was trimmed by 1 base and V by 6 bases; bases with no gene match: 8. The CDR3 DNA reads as TGTGCCAGTAGGGAGACAGGGCCGTCCCAAGAGACCCAGTACTTC. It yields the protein CASRETGPSQETQYF. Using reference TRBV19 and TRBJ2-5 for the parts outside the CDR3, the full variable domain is DGGITQSPKYLFRKEGQNVTLSCEQNLNHDAMYWYRQDPGQGLRLIYYSQIVNDFQKGDIAEGYSVSREKKESFPLTVTSAQKNPTAFYLCASRETGPSQETQYFGPGTRLLVL.

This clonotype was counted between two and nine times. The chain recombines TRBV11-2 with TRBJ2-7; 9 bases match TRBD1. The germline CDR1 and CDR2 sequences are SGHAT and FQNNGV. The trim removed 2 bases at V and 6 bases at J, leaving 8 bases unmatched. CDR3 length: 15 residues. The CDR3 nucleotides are TGTGCCAGCAGCTTAATGGGACAGGGTGGTGGCGAGCAGTACTTC. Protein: CASSLMGQGGGEQYF.

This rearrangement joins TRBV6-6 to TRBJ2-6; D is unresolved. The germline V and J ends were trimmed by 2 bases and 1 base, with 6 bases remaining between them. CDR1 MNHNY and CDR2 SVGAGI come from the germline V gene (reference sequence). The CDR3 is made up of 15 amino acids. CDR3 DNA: TGTGCCAGCAGTTACGTGATTTCTGGGGCCAACGTCCTGACTTTC. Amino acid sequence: CASSYVISGANVLTF.

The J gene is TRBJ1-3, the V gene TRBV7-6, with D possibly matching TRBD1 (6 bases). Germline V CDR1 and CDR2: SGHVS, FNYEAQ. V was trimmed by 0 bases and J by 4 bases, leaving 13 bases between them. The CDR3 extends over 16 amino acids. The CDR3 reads CASSLAPGGGGNTIYF. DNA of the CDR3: TGTGCCAGCAGCTTAGCGCCGGGGGGCGGCGGAAACACCATATATTTT.

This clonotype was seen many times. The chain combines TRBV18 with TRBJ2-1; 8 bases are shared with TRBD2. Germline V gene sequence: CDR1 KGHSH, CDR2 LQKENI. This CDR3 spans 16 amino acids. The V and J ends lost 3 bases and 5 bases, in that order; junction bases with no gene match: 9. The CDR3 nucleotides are TGTGCCAGCTCACCCCTGGGGAGACTAGCGAACAATGAGCAGTTCTTC. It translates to CASSPLGRLANNEQFF.

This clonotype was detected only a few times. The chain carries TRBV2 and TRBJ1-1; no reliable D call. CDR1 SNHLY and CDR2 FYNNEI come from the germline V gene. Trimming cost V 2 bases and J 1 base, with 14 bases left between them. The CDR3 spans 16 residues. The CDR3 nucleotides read TGTGCCAGCAGTGAAATGGCTGCCCAGCCGAACACTGAAGCTTTCTTT. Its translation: CASSEMAAQPNTEAFF.